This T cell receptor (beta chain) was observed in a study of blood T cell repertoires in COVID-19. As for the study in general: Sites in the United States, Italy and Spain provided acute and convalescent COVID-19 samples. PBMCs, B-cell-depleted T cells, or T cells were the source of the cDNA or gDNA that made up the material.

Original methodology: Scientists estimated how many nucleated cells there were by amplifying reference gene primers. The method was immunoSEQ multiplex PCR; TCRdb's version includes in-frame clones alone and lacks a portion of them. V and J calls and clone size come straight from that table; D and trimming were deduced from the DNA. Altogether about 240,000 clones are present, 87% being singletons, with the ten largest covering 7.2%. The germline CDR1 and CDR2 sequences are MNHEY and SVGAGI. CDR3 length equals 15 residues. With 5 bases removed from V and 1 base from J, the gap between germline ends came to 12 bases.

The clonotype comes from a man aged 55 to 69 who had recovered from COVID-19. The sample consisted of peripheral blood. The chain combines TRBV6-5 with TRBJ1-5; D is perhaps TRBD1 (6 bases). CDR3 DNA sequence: TGTGCCAGCAGTCCTACAGGGCGCAGCAATCAGCCCCAGCATTTT. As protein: CASSPTGRSNQPQHF.